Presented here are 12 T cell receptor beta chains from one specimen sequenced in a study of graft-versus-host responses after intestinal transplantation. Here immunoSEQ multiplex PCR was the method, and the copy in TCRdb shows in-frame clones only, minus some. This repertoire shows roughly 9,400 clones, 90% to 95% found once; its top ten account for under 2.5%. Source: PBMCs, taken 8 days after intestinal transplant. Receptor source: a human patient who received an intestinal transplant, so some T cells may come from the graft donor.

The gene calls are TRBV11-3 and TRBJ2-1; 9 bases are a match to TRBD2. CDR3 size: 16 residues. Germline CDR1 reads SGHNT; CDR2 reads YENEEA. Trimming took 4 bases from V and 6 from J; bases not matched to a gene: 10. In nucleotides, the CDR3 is TGTGCCAGCAGCTCGAGTTCGCGGGAGGGGGCCAATGAGCAGTTCTTC. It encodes CASSSSSREGANEQFF.

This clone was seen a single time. CDR3 sequence (DNA): TGTGCCAGCAGCGTCCTGGTGCTTACCCGAAAGACCTATGGCTACACCTTC. Translated, it gives CASSVLVLTRKTYGYTF. The gene calls are TRBV7-8 and TRBJ1-2; no clear D gene. V lost 5 bases and J lost 4, with 23 bases in between. CDR3 length: 17 amino acids. CDR1 and CDR2 from the germline V gene are SGHVS and FQNEAQ.

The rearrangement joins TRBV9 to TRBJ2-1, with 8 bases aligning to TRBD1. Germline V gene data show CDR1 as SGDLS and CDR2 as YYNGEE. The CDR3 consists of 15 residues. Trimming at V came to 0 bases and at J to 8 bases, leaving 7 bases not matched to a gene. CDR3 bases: TGTGCCAGCAGCGTAGCCGCTACAGGGGGAGATGAGCAGTTCTTC. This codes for CASSVAATGGDEQFF. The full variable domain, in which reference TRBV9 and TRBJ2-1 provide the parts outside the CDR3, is DSGVTQTPKHLITATGQRVTLRCSPRSGDLSVYWYQQSLDQGLQFLIQYYNGEERAKGNILERFSAQQFPDLHSELNLSSLELGDSALYFCASSVAATGGDEQFFGPGTRLTVL.

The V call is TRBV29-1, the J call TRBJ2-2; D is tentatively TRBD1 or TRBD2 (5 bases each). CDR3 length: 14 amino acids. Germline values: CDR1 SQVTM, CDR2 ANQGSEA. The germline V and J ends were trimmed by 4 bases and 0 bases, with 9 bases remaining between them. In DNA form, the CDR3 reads TGCAGCGTTGCCCCGGGACCGAACACCGGGGAGCTGTTTTTT. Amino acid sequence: CSVAPGPNTGELFF.

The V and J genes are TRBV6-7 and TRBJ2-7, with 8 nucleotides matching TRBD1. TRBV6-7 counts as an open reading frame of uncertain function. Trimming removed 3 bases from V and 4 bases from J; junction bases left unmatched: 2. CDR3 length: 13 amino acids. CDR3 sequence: CASSYNRGYEQYF. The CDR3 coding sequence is TGTGCCAGCAGTTATAACAGGGGGTACGAGCAGTACTTC.

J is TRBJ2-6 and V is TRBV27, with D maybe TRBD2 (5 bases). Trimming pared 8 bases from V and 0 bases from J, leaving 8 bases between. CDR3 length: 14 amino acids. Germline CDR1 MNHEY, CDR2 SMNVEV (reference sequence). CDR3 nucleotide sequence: TGTGCCAGCCGGGATGACTCTGGGGCCAACGTCCTGACTTTC. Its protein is CASRDDSGANVLTF.

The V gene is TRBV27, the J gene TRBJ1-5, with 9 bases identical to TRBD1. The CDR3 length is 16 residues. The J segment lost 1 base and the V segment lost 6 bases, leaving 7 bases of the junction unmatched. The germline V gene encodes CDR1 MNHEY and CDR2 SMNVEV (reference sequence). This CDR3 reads CASSPTGGRSNQPQHF. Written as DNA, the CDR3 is TGTGCCAGCAGCCCGACAGGGGGTCGAAGCAATCAGCCCCAGCATTTT.

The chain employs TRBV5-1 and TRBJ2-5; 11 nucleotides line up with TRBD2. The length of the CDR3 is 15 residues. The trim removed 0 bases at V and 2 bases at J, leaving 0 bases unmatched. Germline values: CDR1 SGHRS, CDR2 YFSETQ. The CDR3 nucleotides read TGCGCCAGCAGCTTGGTAGCGGGGGGGCAAGAGACCCAGTACTTC. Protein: CASSLVAGGQETQYF. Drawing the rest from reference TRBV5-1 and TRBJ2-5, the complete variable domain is KAGVTQTPRYLIKTRGQQVTLSCSPISGHRSVSWYQQTPGQGLQFLFEYFSETQRNKGNFPGRFSGRQFSNSRSEMNVSTLELGDSALYLCASSLVAGGQETQYFGPGTRLLVL.

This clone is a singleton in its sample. CDR3 nucleotides: TGTGCCAGCAGCTTAGGAGTAGGGTGGGAGGGAGCCGAGCAGTACTTC. Amino acids: CASSLGVGWEGAEQYF. V gene TRBV7-6 combines with J gene TRBJ2-5; the match to TRBD2 covers 7 bases. The J call may be wrong; the DNA end is better matched by TRBJ2-7. The CDR3 length is 16 residues. Germline CDR1 and CDR2: SGHVS and FNYEAQ.

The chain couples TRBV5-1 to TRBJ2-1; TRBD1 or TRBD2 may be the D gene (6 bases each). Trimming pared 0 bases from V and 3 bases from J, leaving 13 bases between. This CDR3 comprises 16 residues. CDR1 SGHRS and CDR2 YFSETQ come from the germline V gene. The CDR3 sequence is CASSLVPGAGYNEQFF. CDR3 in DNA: TGCGCCAGCAGCTTGGTTCCGGGGGCCGGCTACAATGAGCAGTTCTTC.

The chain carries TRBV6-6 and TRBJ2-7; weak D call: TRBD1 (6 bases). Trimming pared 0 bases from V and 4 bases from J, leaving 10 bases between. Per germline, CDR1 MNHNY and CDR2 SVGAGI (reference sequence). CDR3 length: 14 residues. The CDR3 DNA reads TGTGCCAGCAGTTACTCAGAGGGACAATACGAGCAGTACTTC. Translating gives CASSYSEGQYEQYF.

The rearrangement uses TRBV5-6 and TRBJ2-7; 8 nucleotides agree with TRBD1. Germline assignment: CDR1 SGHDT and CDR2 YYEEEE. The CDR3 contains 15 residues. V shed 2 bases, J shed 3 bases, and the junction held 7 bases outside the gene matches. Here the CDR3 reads CASSFRQGLDYEQYF. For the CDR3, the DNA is TGTGCCAGCAGCTTCCGACAGGGGCTAGACTACGAGCAGTACTTC.